A single sample gave rise to the 7 T cell receptor beta chains below, sequenced in a study of monozygotic twins with inflammatory bowel disease. TCRdb reprocessed the 5' RACE reads; each CDR3 protein has one entry and no DNA is given. The data include approximately 330,000 distinct CDR3 sequences; the top ten clones carry 2% to 2.5%. Material: blood. These receptors were obtained from a human donor with ulcerative colitis or Crohn's disease, or a healthy co-twin of an affected twin (not recorded which).

The rearrangement links TRBV28 to TRBJ2-7; TCRdb reports TRBD1, a call that lacks DNA to check it against. This CDR3 comprises 15 residues. Germline V gene data show CDR1 as MDHEN and CDR2 as SYDVKM. The CDR3 sequence is CASSSPGPGRYEQYF.

The V gene is TRBV21-1, the J gene TRBJ1-2; the TRBD1 assignment by TCRdb is unverifiable without DNA. TRBV21-1 counts as a pseudogene. CDR3 length: 15 residues. CDR3 sequence reads: CARGAKGRGLYGYTF.

The V and J genes are TRBV7-2 and TRBJ1-4; the TCRdb call, TRBD1, lacks DNA for checking. The CDR3 has 15 residues. In germline, CDR1 is SGHTA, CDR2 FQGNSA. Here the CDR3 reads CASSLVGGINEKLFF.

The chain uses TRBV18 and TRBJ1-6. CDR1 is KGHSH, CDR2 LQKENI, per germline. The CDR3 length is 15 residues. The CDR3 protein is CASSPAGNGNSPLHF.

This chain connects TRBV29-1 to TRBJ2-1; TCRdb lists TRBD2, though no DNA is available to test this call. This CDR3 is built from 12 residues. Per the germline V gene, CDR1 is SQVTM and CDR2 is ANQGSEA. This CDR3 is CSAFGGANEQFF.

This sequence joins TRBV10-3 and TRBJ2-2; TCRdb reports TRBD2, a call that lacks DNA to check it against. The germline gives CDR1 ENHRY, CDR2 SYGVKD. The CDR3 contains 16 residues. The CDR3 reads CAITDGKAGGTGELFF.

J is TRBJ2-5 and V is TRBV5-1; checking the TCRdb D call of TRBD2 is not possible without DNA. Per germline, CDR1 SGHRS and CDR2 YFSETQ. This CDR3 comprises 16 residues. CDR3 residues: CASSVLGTSGEGTQYF.